This T cell receptor beta chain was identified in a study of cytomegalovirus exposure and HLA in healthy donors. Study context: In an earlier analysis, some 110 million unique TCR beta sequences were found from some 200 million T cells. Overall study findings and caveats: Upon later analysis, TCR association rates were observed to vary by HLA locus, being highest for DRB1 and lowest for HLA-C. Further analysis, carried out later, found HLA-associated TCR beta chains more clonally expanded than equally common other chains.

Remarks on this clone: Its target is unknown.

The primer mix had 60 Vbeta and 13 Jbeta primers. Generated by immunoSEQ multiplex PCR, the TCRdb table keeps only in-frame clones and is missing some. The top ten hold 3% to 3.5% of the sample, which has over 150,000 clones, roughly 79% seen once. Germline lookup yields CDR1 SGHRS and CDR2 YFSETQ. The CDR3 consists of 14 residues. Trimming took 4 bases from V and 6 from J; bases not matched to a gene: 7. The sequence was collected from a woman between 45 and 65 years old in good health and CMV-seropositive. The V gene is TRBV5-1, the J gene TRBJ2-3, with 8 bases aligning to TRBD1. The sequenced material came from PBMCs. The CDR3 nucleotides are TGCGCCAGCAGCAACACAGGGGGTGCGGATACGCAGTATTTT. Its translation is CASSNTGGADTQYF.